Included here is one T cell receptor (beta chain) sequence, with context. This entry comes from a study of siplizumab effects on memory and regulatory T cells. The repertoire was sequenced with immunoSEQ multiplex PCR; TCRdb's copy has only in-frame clones and lacks some. The sample lists about 120,000 clones; about 94% were seen once. Trimming cost V 1 base and J 5 bases; bases outside gene matches: 1. This CDR3 has 14 residues. Looked up from germline, CDR1 is SGHVS and CDR2 is FNYEAQ. This receptor was identified in a human donor in good health. The rearrangement links TRBV7-6 to TRBJ1-4, with 7 nucleotides matching TRBD1. Sample: non-Treg CD4+ T cells sorted from blood. Here the CDR3 reads CASSLGGQNEKLFF. The DNA for the CDR3 is TGTGCCAGCAGCTTAGGGGGACAGAATGAAAAACTGTTTTTT.